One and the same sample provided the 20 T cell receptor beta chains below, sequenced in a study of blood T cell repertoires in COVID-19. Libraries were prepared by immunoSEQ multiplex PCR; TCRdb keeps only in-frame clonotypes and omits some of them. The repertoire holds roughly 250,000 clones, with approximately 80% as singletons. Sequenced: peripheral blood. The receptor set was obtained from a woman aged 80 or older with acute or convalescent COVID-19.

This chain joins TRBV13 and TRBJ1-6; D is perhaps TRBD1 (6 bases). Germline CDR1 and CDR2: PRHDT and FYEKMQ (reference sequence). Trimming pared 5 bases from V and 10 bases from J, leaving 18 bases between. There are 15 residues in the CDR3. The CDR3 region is CASSLTHRVGSPLHF. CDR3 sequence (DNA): TGTGCCAGCAGCCTAACCCACAGGGTAGGGTCACCCCTCCACTTT.

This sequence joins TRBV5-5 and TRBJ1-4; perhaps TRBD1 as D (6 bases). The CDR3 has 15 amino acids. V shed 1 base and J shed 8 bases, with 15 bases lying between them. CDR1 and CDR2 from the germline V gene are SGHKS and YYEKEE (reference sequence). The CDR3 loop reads CASSLRQGTGEKLFF. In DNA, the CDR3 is TGTGCCAGCAGCTTGCGTCAGGGGACGGGAGAAAAACTGTTTTTT.

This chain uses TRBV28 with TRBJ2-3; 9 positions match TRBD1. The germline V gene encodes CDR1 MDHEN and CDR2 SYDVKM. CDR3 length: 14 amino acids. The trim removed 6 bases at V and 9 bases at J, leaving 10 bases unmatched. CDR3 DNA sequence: TGTGCCAGCAGCACACCGGGACAGGGAAGCACGCAGTATTTT. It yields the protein CASSTPGQGSTQYF. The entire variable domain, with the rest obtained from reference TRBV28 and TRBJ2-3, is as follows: DVKVTQSSRYLVKRTGEKVFLECVQDMDHENMFWYRQDPGLGLRLIYFSYDVKMKEKGDIPEGYSVSREKKERFSLILESASTNQTSMYLCASSTPGQGSTQYFGPGTRLTVL.

The CDR3 loop reads CASSLTGNSGELFF. CDR3 in DNA: TGCGCCAGCAGCTTGACAGGGAATAGCGGGGAGCTGTTTTTT. The chain has TRBV5-1 and TRBJ2-2; a weak D match, TRBD1 (6 bases). Germline CDR1 is SGHRS and CDR2 is YFSETQ. Trimming stripped 1 base from V and 7 bases from J, with 11 bases between. The CDR3 totals 14 residues.

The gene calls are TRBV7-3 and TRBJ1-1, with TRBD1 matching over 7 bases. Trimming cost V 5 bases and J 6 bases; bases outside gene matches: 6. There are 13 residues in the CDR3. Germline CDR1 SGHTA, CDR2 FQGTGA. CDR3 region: CASSRQGNSEAFF. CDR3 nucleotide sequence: TGTGCCAGCAGCCGACAGGGTAACTCTGAAGCTTTCTTT.

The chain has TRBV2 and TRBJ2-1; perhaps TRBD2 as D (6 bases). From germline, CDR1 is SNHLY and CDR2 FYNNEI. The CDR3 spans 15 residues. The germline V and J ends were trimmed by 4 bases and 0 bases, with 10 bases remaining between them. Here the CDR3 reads CASSVQEGSYNEQFF. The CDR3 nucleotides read TGTGCCAGCAGTGTCCAGGAGGGCTCCTACAATGAGCAGTTCTTC.

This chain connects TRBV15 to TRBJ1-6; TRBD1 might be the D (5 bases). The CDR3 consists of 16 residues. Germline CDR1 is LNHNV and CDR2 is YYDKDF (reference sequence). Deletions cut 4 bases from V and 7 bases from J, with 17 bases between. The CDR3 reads CATSTDSRGLNSPLHF. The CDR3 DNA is TGTGCCACCAGCACCGACTCGAGGGGACTAAATTCACCCCTCCACTTT.

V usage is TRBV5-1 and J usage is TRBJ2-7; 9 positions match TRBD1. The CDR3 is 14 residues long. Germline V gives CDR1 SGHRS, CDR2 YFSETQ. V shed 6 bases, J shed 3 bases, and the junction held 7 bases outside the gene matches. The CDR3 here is CASTAGQGDYEQYF. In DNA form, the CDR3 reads TGCGCCAGCACCGCGGGACAGGGAGACTACGAGCAGTACTTC.

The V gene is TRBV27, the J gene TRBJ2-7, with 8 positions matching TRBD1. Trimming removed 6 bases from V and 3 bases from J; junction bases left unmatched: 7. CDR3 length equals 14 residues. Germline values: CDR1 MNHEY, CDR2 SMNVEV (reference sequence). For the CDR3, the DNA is TGTGCCAGCAGGGGGACAGGCTTAGTCTACGAGCAGTACTTC. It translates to CASRGTGLVYEQYF.

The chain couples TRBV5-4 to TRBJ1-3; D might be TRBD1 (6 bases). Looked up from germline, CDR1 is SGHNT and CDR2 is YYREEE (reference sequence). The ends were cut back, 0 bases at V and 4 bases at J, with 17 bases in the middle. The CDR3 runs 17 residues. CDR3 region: CASSLGQGSSKGNTIYF. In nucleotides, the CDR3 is TGTGCCAGCAGCTTGGGGCAGGGGAGCTCGAAAGGAAACACCATATATTTT.

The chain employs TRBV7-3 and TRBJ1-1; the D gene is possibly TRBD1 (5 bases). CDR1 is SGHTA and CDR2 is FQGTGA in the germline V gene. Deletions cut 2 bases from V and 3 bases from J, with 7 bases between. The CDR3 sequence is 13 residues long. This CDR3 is CASSLGAHTEAFF. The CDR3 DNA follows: TGTGCCAGCAGCTTAGGGGCACACACTGAAGCTTTCTTT.

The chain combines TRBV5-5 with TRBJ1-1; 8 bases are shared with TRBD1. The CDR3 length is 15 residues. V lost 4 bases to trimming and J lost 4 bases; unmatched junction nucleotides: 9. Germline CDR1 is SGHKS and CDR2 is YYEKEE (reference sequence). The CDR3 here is CASSVTGDGITEAFF. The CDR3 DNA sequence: TGTGCCAGCAGCGTGACAGGGGACGGTATCACTGAAGCTTTCTTT. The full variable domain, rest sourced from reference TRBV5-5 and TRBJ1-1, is DAGVTQSPTHLIKTRGQQVTLRCSPISGHKSVSWYQQVLGQGPQFIFQYYEKEERGRGNFPDRFSARQFPNYSSELNVNALLLGDSALYLCASSVTGDGITEAFFGQGTRLTVV.

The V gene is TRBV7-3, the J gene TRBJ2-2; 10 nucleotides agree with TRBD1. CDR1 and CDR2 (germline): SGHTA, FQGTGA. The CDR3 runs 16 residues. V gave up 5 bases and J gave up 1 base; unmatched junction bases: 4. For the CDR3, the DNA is TGTGCCAGCAGCGATGGACAGGGGGTGAACACCGGGGAGCTGTTTTTT. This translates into CASSDGQGVNTGELFF.

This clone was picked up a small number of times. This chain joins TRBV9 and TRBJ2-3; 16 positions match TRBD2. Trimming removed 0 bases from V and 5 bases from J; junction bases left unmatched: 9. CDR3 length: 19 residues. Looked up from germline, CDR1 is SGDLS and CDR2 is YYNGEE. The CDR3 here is CASSVGSRGLAGGKDTQYF. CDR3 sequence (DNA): TGTGCCAGCAGCGTAGGCTCTCGGGGACTAGCGGGGGGGAAAGATACGCAGTATTTT.

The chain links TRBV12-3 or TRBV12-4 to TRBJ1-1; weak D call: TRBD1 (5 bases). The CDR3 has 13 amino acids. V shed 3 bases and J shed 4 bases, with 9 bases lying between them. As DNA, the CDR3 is TGTGCCAGCAGTTTCGGGGGGAGCACTGAAGCTTTCTTT. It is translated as CASSFGGSTEAFF.

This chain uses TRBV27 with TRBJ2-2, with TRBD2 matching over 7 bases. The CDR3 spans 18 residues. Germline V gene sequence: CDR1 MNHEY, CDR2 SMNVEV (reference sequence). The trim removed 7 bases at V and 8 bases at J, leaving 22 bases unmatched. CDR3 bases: TGTGCCAGCACCAAAATGATGGCCGGGACTAAGACGTCAGGGGAGCTGTTTTTT. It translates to CASTKMMAGTKTSGELFF.

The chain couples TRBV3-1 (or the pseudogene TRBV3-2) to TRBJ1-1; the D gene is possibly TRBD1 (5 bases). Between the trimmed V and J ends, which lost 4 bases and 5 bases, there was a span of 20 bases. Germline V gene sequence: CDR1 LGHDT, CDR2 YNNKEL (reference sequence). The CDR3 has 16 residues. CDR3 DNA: TGTGCCAGCAGCCCGGGGAGGGGCGCAGTTGGAACTGAAGCTTTCTTT. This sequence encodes CASSPGRGAVGTEAFF.

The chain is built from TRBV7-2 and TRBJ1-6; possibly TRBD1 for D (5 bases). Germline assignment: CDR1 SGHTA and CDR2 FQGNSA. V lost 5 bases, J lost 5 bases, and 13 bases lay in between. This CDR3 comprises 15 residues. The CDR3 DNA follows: TGTGCCAGCAGCACCCGACGGGGGAATAATTCACCCCTCCACTTT. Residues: CASSTRRGNNSPLHF.

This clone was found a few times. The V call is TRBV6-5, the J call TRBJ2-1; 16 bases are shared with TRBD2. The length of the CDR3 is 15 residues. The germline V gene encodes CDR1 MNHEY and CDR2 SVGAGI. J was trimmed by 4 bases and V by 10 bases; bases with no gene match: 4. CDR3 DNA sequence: TGTGCCACGGGACTAGCGGGAGGGCCGTACAATGAGCAGTTCTTC. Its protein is CATGLAGGPYNEQFF.

In DNA, the CDR3 is TGTGCCAGTAGTGCCAGGAAGTGGTCACCAGTCAGTCCCGGGGAGCTGTTTTTT. Residues: CASSARKWSPVSPGELFF. The rearrangement uses TRBV19 and TRBJ2-2; D gene ambiguous. This CDR3 region has 18 residues. The germline CDR1 and CDR2 sequences are LNHDA and SQIVND (reference sequence). Trimming removed 5 bases at V and 6 bases at J, with 25 bases between.